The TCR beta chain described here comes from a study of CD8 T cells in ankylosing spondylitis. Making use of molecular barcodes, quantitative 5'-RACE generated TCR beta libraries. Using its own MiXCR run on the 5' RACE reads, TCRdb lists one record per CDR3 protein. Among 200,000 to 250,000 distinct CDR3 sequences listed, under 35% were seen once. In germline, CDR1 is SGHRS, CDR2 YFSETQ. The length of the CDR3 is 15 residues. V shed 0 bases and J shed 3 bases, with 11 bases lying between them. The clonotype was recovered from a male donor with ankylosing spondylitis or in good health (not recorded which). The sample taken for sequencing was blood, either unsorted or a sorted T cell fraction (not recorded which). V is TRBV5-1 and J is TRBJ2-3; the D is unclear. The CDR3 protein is CASSLGSIGTDTQYF. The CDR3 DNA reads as TGCGCCAGCAGCTTGGGGTCTATTGGTACAGATACGCAGTATTTT. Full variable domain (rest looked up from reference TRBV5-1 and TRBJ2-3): KAGVTQTPRYLIKTRGQQVTLSCSPISGHRSVSWYQQTPGQGLQFLFEYFSETQRNKGNFPGRFSGRQFSNSRSEMNVSTLELGDSALYLCASSLGSIGTDTQYFGPGTRLTVL.